This TCR beta chain was profiled in a study of shared clonotypes between healthy human individuals. Study outcomes and limitations: Among the subsets, naive ones generally showed larger estimated richness than memory ones.

For this clone: Antigen unknown.

The CDR3 sequence is 15 residues long. Trimming removed 4 bases from V and 8 bases from J, with 16 bases in between. Germline V gives CDR1 SGDLS, CDR2 YYNGEE. Profiled with immunoSEQ multiplex PCR; TCRdb holds only in-frame clones, not every one. Among about 2.4 million clones listed, more than 85% were seen once. This chain joins TRBV9 and TRBJ1-6; possible D gene TRBD1, 6 bases. The receptor was derived from a man between 18 and 35 years old in good health. Some clones in this sample may be carry-over from other donors' samples. Sequenced input: naive CD4+ T cells from PBMCs. The subset here: CD45RA+ positively selected. The CDR3 DNA reads TGTGCCAGCAGCCAGAGAGGGGGAAGAGATTCACCCCTCCACTTT. This sequence encodes CASSQRGGRDSPLHF.